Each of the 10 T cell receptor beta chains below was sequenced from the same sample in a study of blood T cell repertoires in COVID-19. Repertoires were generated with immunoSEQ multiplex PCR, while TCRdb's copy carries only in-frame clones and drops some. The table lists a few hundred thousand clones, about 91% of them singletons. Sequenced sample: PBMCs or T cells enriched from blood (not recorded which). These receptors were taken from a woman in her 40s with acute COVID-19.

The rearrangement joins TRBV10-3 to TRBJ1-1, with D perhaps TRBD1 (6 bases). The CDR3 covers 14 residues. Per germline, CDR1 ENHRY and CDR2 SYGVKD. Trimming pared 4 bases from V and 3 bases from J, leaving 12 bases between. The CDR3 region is CAISGLGGDTEAFF. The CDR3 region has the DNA TGTGCCATCAGTGGTCTAGGGGGGGACACTGAAGCTTTCTTT.

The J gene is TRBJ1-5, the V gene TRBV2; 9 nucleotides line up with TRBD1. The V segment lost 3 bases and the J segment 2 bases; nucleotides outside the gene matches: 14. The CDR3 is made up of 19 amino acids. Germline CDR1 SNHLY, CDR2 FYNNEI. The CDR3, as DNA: TGTGCCAGCAGTGAGACCCGGGGGGACAGGGCCGGCGGCAATCAGCCCCAGCATTTT. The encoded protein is CASSETRGDRAGGNQPQHF.

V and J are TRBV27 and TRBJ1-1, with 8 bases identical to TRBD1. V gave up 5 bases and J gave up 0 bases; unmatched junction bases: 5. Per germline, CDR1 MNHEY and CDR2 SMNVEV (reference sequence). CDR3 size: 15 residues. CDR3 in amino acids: CASSPETGVNTEAFF. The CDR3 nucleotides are TGTGCCAGCAGTCCTGAGACAGGGGTGAACACTGAAGCTTTCTTT.

CDR3: CAWSGDRTAEAFF. The DNA of the CDR3 is TGTGCCTGGAGTGGAGACAGAACGGCTGAAGCTTTCTTT. This chain connects TRBV30 to TRBJ1-1; a weak D match, TRBD1 (5 bases). V was cut by 1 base and J by 6 bases, with 12 bases left in between. The V gene's germline CDR1 is GTSNPN and CDR2 SVGIG (reference sequence). CDR3 length equals 13 residues.

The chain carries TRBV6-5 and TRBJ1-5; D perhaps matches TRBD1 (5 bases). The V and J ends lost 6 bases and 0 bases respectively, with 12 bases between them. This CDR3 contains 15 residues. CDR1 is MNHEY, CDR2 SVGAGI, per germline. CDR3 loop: CASRDTYYSNQPQHF. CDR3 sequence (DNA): TGTGCCAGCAGGGACACATATTATAGCAATCAGCCCCAGCATTTT.

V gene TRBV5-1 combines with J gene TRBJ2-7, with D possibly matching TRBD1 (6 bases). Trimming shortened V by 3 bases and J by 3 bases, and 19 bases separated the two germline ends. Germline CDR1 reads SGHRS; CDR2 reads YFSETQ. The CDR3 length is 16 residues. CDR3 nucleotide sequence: TGCGCCAGCAGCTCCCACGGCAGGGGTCTTTTCTACGAGCAGTACTTC. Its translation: CASSSHGRGLFYEQYF. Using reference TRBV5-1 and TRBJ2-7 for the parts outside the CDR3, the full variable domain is KAGVTQTPRYLIKTRGQQVTLSCSPISGHRSVSWYQQTPGQGLQFLFEYFSETQRNKGNFPGRFSGRQFSNSRSEMNVSTLELGDSALYLCASSSHGRGLFYEQYFGPGTRLTVT.

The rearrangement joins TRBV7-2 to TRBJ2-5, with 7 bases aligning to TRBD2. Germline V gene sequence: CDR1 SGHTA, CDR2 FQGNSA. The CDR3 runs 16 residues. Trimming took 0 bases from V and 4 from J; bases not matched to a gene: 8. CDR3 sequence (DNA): TGTGCCAGCAGCTTAGCGGCAGGGAGGGCTGGAGAGACCCAGTACTTC. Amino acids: CASSLAAGRAGETQYF.

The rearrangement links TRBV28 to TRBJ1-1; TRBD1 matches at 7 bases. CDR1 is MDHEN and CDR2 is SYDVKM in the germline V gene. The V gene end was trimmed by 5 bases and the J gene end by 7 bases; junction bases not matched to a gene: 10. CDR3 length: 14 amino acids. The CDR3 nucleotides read TGTGCCAGCAGTCACGGACAGGTAGAAGATGAAGCTTTCTTT. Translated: CASSHGQVEDEAFF.

The CDR3 region has the DNA TGTGCCAGCAGTCCGGGGACTAGCGGGAGGAAGGGCGGGGAGCTGTTTTTT. Translating it yields CASSPGTSGRKGGELFF. The chain joins TRBV5-6 to TRBJ2-2, with TRBD2 matching over 15 bases. The V and J ends lost 5 bases and 7 bases, in that order; junction bases with no gene match: 9. CDR3 size: 17 residues. CDR1 and CDR2 from the germline V gene are SGHDT and YYEEEE.

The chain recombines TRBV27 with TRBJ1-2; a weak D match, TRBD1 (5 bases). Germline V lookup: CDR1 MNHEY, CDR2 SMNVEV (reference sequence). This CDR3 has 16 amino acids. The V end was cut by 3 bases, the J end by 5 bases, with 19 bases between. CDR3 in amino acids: CASSFSSGNLVYGYTF. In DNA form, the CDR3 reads TGTGCCAGCAGTTTTTCCTCAGGGAACCTCGTTTATGGCTACACCTTC.